The text below deals with one T cell receptor beta chain. Its antigen remains unknown. These data belong to a study of human T cells and chemical hapten exposure. Study context: Yields of TCR per sample differed, chiefly owing to small differences in pooled library volume.

Unique molecular identifiers were linked by the library to individual cDNA molecules. Original processing notes: TCR counts had a median of around 94,000 per sample and spanned roughly 20,000 to 750,000. TCRdb analysed the reads with MiXCR anew, one entry per CDR3 protein. It is TCRdb's table, rather than the study itself, that gives the V and J calls and clone size. Among approximately 3,100 distinct CDR3 sequences, 45% to 50% were seen once, and the ten largest hold approximately 11%. Broader study findings: Counts of TCRs above 1 in 1000 frequency stayed unchanged with DPC sensitization.

Total RNA was extracted from unfractionated whole blood. The receptor was derived from a human donor who had alopecia or was a healthy volunteer (not recorded which). Some clones in this sample may be carry-over from other donors' samples. This table probably holds off-target reads from a library built for another chain. Sequencing input: whole blood.

The CDR3 DNA reads as TGTGCCAGCTCACCACAAGAGACCCAGTACTTC. Translated, it gives CASSPQETQYF. The rearrangement links TRBV18 to TRBJ2-5; D unclear. The CDR3 spans 11 residues. Germline loops: CDR1 KGHSH, CDR2 LQKENI. Trimming stripped 1 base from V and 3 bases from J, with 0 bases between.